One sample yielded the 25 T cell receptor beta chains listed below, sequenced in a study of blood T cell repertoires in COVID-19. Method: immunoSEQ multiplex PCR; TCRdb's copy keeps in-frame clones and lacks some. The data show over 60,000 clones, roughly 86% seen once. Sequencing was performed on peripheral blood. These receptor sequences come from a man aged 65 to 85 with acute or convalescent COVID-19.

The rearrangement links TRBV19 to TRBJ1-2, with D uncertain. The CDR3 length is 15 residues. Germline values: CDR1 LNHDA, CDR2 SQIVND (reference sequence). Trimming removed 4 bases at V and 4 bases at J, with 16 bases between. Here the CDR3 DNA reads TGTGCCAGTAGTAGAGACACAACCATCTTCTATGGCTACACCTTC. It specifies CASSRDTTIFYGYTF.

The V call is TRBV9, the J call TRBJ1-2, with 8 bases identical to TRBD1. V trimming: 3 bases; J trimming: 5 bases; junction bases outside the gene matches: 9. The CDR3 is 15 residues long. CDR1 is SGDLS, CDR2 YYNGEE, per germline. CDR3 coding DNA: TGTGCCAGCAGCGGATTGGACAGGGTGCGGTATGGCTACACCTTC. The encoded protein is CASSGLDRVRYGYTF.

The chain recombines TRBV19 with TRBJ1-5, with 7 bases identical to TRBD1. Looked up from germline, CDR1 is LNHDA and CDR2 is SQIVND (reference sequence). The CDR3 extends over 16 amino acids. V was pared by 2 bases and J by 1 base, with 5 bases of the junction left unmatched. Here the CDR3 reads CASSILTGQSNQPQHF. DNA of the CDR3: TGTGCCAGTAGTATATTAACGGGACAGAGCAATCAGCCCCAGCATTTT.

The chain recombines TRBV9 with TRBJ2-3; 10 nucleotides line up with TRBD2. Germline values: CDR1 SGDLS, CDR2 YYNGEE. The junction had 15 bases not matched to a gene; V was cut back by 1 base and J by 4 bases. The CDR3 loop spans 19 amino acids. The CDR3, as DNA: TGTGCCAGCAGCGTATTCTCATCCCGTCTAGCGGGAGTAGCAGATACGCAGTATTTT. Protein: CASSVFSSRLAGVADTQYF.

The J gene is TRBJ2-2, the V gene TRBV9, with 8 bases fitting TRBD2. The germline CDR1 and CDR2 sequences are SGDLS and YYNGEE. The CDR3 is 14 amino acids. Trimming at V came to 0 bases and at J to 5 bases, leaving 0 bases not matched to a gene. CDR3 sequence (DNA): TGTGCCAGCAGCGTAGCGGGAGGGACCGGGGAGCTGTTTTTT. Its protein is CASSVAGGTGELFF.

The V call is TRBV7-9, the J call TRBJ1-2, with a possible D match to TRBD1 (5 bases). Trimming left V 2 bases short and J 8 bases short, with 15 bases between. The CDR3 contains 14 residues. Germline CDR1 is SEHNR and CDR2 is FQNEAQ (reference sequence). The CDR3 nucleotides are TGTGCCAGCAGCTTAATCCGCCAGGGTGAAGGCTACACCTTC. Protein: CASSLIRQGEGYTF. Variable domain in full (rest from reference TRBV7-9 and TRBJ1-2): DTGVSQNPRHKITKRGQNVTFRCDPISEHNRLYWYRQTLGQGPEFLTYFQNEAQLEKSRLLSDRFSAERPKGSFSTLEIQRTEQGDSAMYLCASSLIRQGEGYTFGSGTRLTVV.

This chain links TRBV19 with TRBJ2-3, with TRBD1 identical over 9 bases. With V trimmed by 3 bases and J by 3 bases, 13 bases remained unmatched. The CDR3 totals 18 residues. From germline, CDR1 is LNHDA and CDR2 SQIVND (reference sequence). CDR3 amino acids: CASSMKVPTGGWTDTQYF. The CDR3 DNA reads as TGTGCCAGTAGTATGAAAGTCCCAACAGGGGGCTGGACAGATACGCAGTATTTT.

The rearrangement joins TRBV10-3 to TRBJ1-6; 7 bases map to TRBD1. Trimming removed 6 bases from V and 4 bases from J; junction bases left unmatched: 3. Germline V gives CDR1 ENHRY, CDR2 SYGVKD. This CDR3 is 14 amino acids long. CDR3 DNA: TGTGCCATCAGAGGGACAGAATATAATTCACCCCTCCACTTT. It specifies CAIRGTEYNSPLHF.

The rearrangement joins TRBV27 to TRBJ2-7, with 9 bases fitting TRBD1. This CDR3 contains 13 residues. V gave up 7 bases and J gave up 12 bases; unmatched junction bases: 13. The germline V gene has CDR1 MNHEY and CDR2 SMNVEV (reference sequence). In DNA, the CDR3 is TGTGCCAGCACCCCGAGAACAGGGGGCGAGTGGTACTTC. The encoded protein is CASTPRTGGEWYF.

The V call is TRBV19, the J call TRBJ1-1, with unresolved D. The CDR3 consists of 11 residues. CDR1 LNHDA and CDR2 SQIVND come from the germline V gene (reference sequence). V was cut by 3 bases and J by 7 bases, with 6 bases left in between. The CDR3: CASSIFREAFF. CDR3 sequence (DNA): TGTGCCAGTAGTATCTTCCGTGAAGCTTTCTTT.

The chain has TRBV3-1 (or the pseudogene TRBV3-2) and TRBJ2-5, with D possibly matching TRBD2 (6 bases). Trimming took off 4 bases at V and 13 bases at J, with 22 bases between the two ends. The CDR3 contains 14 residues. The germline V gene has CDR1 LGHDT and CDR2 YNNKEL (reference sequence). CDR3: CASSPSYEGAGLYF. The CDR3 nucleotides read TGTGCCAGCAGCCCATCGTATGAAGGGGCGGGGTTGTACTTC.

This chain uses TRBV3-1 (or the pseudogene TRBV3-2) with TRBJ2-1; TRBD1 agrees at 10 bases. Germline CDR1 LGHDT, CDR2 YNNKEL (reference sequence). The CDR3 has 16 amino acids. V gave up 4 bases and J gave up 7 bases; unmatched junction bases: 10. The CDR3 is CASSLVGDRGWNEQFF. DNA for the CDR3: TGTGCCAGCAGCCTAGTTGGGGACAGGGGTTGGAATGAGCAGTTCTTC.

A single count supports this clone. The V and J genes are TRBV27 and TRBJ2-6; 8 positions match TRBD2. The CDR3 totals 19 residues. Germline values: CDR1 MNHEY, CDR2 SMNVEV (reference sequence). The ends lost 3 bases at V and 4 bases at J; junction bases unmatched: 14. The CDR3 bases are TGTGCCAGCAGTTTTCTAGCGGGTGGCCCCTCGGCCGGGGCCAACGTCCTGACTTTC. Translated: CASSFLAGGPSAGANVLTF.

The V call is TRBV5-1, the J call TRBJ1-2; possibly TRBD1 for D (6 bases). This CDR3 region has 14 residues. Per germline, CDR1 SGHRS and CDR2 YFSETQ. Trimming shortened V by 4 bases and J by 6 bases, and 16 bases separated the two germline ends. In DNA, the CDR3 is TGCGCCAGCAGCGGCGCCAGGGGAAGAGATGGCTACACCTTC. Its protein product is CASSGARGRDGYTF.

CDR3 in DNA: TGCGCCAGCAGCGCGACAGGGGCAGACGCTGAAGCTTTCTTT. It encodes CASSATGADAEAFF. V gene TRBV5-1 combines with J gene TRBJ1-1; 8 bases match TRBD1. The CDR3 covers 14 residues. V was pared by 4 bases and J by 6 bases, with 8 bases of the junction left unmatched. From germline, CDR1 is SGHRS and CDR2 YFSETQ.

V gene TRBV5-1 combines with J gene TRBJ2-3; 10 bases agree with TRBD2. The CDR3 runs 17 residues. Germline loops: CDR1 SGHRS, CDR2 YFSETQ. V was pared by 0 bases and J by 6 bases, with 10 bases of the junction left unmatched. This CDR3 is CASSLVPSGGGEDTQYF. CDR3 bases: TGCGCCAGCAGCTTGGTCCCTAGCGGGGGCGGGGAGGATACGCAGTATTTT.

A word on this clone: Distinct nucleotide sequences in the sample also encode this CDR3. The V and J genes are TRBV16 and TRBJ1-1; 7 bases agree with TRBD1. CDR1 KGHSY and CDR2 FQNENV come from the germline V gene. The V and J ends lost 6 bases and 7 bases, in that order; junction bases with no gene match: 11. This CDR3 has 14 residues. CDR3 DNA: TGTGCCAGCAGTCCAATCACAGGGGTCGGTGAAGCTTTCTTT. Protein sequence: CASSPITGVGEAFF.

This chain joins TRBV6-5 and TRBJ1-2, with 7 nucleotides matching TRBD1. The CDR3 has 14 residues. V lost 6 bases and J lost 8; bases outside the gene matches: 12. Germline V gene lookup returns CDR1 MNHEY and CDR2 SVGAGI. The CDR3 loop is CASRNPTGDGGYTF. The CDR3 coding sequence is TGTGCCAGCAGAAATCCCACAGGGGATGGAGGCTACACCTTC.

DNA of the CDR3: TGTGCCAGCCGAGGACAGGGTCGCGCCGGGGAGCTGTTTTTT. Translated, it gives CASRGQGRAGELFF. The chain couples TRBV27 to TRBJ2-2; 8 nucleotides agree with TRBD1. The CDR3 length is 14 residues. V lost 8 bases, J lost 6 bases, and 8 bases stayed unmatched. CDR1 is MNHEY and CDR2 is SMNVEV in the germline V gene (reference sequence).

This rearrangement joins TRBV7-3 to TRBJ2-1; TRBD1 is a possible D gene (6 bases). The CDR3 length is 12 residues. Between the trimmed V and J ends, which lost 6 bases and 10 bases, there was a span of 13 bases. The germline CDR1 and CDR2 sequences are SGHTA and FQGTGA. CDR3 region: CASRAAGDEQFF. The CDR3 DNA follows: TGTGCCAGCAGAGCTGCAGGGGACGAGCAGTTCTTC.

The chain joins TRBV18 to TRBJ2-3, with D possibly matching TRBD1 (7 bases). The CDR3 sequence is 16 residues long. Trimming took 6 bases from V and 6 from J, leaving 22 bases between them. Germline CDR1 and CDR2: KGHSH and LQKENI. The CDR3: CASSPGGTAGGDTQYF. CDR3 in DNA: TGTGCCAGCTCCCCAGGGGGGACAGCAGGCGGGGATACGCAGTATTTT. The full variable domain, in which reference TRBV18 and TRBJ2-3 provide the parts outside the CDR3, is NAGVMQNPRHLVRRRGQEARLRCSPMKGHSHVYWYRQLPEEGLKFMVYLQKENIIDESGMPKERFSAEFPKEGPSILRIQQVVRGDSAAYFCASSPGGTAGGDTQYFGPGTRLTVL.

The gene calls are TRBV4-1 and TRBJ2-1; tentatively, D is TRBD1 (5 bases). The CDR3 consists of 14 residues. The V gene lost 0 bases and the J gene lost 9 bases, with 12 bases spanning the gap. CDR1 MGHRA and CDR2 YSYEKL come from the germline V gene. Here the CDR3 reads CASSQDQGWGEQFF. The CDR3 nucleotides read TGCGCCAGCAGCCAAGATCAGGGTTGGGGTGAGCAGTTCTTC.

The table lists this clone with a few counts. The chain couples TRBV7-9 to TRBJ1-4; tentatively, D is TRBD1 (6 bases). This CDR3 is 14 amino acids long. From germline, CDR1 is SEHNR and CDR2 FQNEAQ (reference sequence). Trimming took 3 bases from V and 3 from J, leaving 8 bases between them. Here the CDR3 reads CASSLGAANEKLFF. The DNA of the CDR3 is TGTGCCAGCAGCTTGGGGGCGGCTAATGAAAAACTGTTTTTT.

The V and J genes are TRBV5-1 and TRBJ2-3, with 7 positions matching TRBD2. Germline V gene sequence: CDR1 SGHRS, CDR2 YFSETQ. CDR3 size: 15 residues. Trimming took 4 bases from V and 2 from J; bases not matched to a gene: 7. For the CDR3, the DNA is TGCGCCAGCAGCCAAAGCGGGGTCTTCACAGATACGCAGTATTTT. Its translation is CASSQSGVFTDTQYF.

This rearrangement joins TRBV7-3 to TRBJ2-2, with a possible D match to TRBD2 (5 bases). V was shortened by 3 bases and J by 6 bases, with 11 bases between the two germline ends. The CDR3 has 14 amino acids. Per germline, CDR1 SGHTA and CDR2 FQGTGA. This CDR3 reads CASSFGLAAGELFF. The CDR3 region has the DNA TGTGCCAGCAGCTTCGGACTGGCTGCCGGGGAGCTGTTTTTT.